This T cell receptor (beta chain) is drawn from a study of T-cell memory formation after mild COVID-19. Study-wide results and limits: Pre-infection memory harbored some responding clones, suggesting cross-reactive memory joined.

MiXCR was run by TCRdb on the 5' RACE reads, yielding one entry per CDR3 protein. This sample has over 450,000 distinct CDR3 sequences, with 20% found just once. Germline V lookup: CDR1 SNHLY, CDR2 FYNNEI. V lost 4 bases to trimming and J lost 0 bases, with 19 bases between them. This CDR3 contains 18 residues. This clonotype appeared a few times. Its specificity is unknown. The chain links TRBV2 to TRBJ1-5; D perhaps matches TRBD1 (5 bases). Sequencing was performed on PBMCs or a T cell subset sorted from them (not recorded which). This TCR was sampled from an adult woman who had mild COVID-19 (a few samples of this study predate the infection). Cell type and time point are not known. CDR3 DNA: TGTGCCAGCAGTGTTGGAGGGACCATACTGTATAGCAATCAGCCCCAGCATTTT. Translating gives CASSVGGTILYSNQPQHF.